This TCR beta chain appears in the sequencing data of a study of immune heterogeneity within non-small cell lung tumors. Study summary: In total, the tumors were 4 squamous cell carcinomas, roughly 10 non-squamous carcinomas and 1 not otherwise specified.

Germline assignment: CDR1 ENHRY and CDR2 SYGVKD. The CDR3 has 17 amino acids. The junction had 11 bases not matched to a gene; V was cut back by 6 bases and J by 0 bases. Genomic DNA from bulk tumor acted as the template, and around 600 ng was loaded per sample. The authors collected several far-apart biopsies from each primary tumor during surgery. Before undergoing curative surgery, patients had newly diagnosed non-small cell lung cancer that was untreated. Study-level points and caveats: Each patient largely had their own distinct set of high-frequency T-cell receptor beta clonotypes. Locally, T-cell clonality showed a moderate but significant correlation with tumor mutational burden measured at the same site (R about 0.34).

TCR beta CDR3 was amplified by multiplex PCR, first round 10 to 11 cycles, 32 V and 13 J primers. TCRdb passed the multiplex PCR reads through MiXCR, listing each CDR3 protein once. The top ten hold 44% of the sample, which has some 2,500 distinct CDR3 sequences, about half seen once. Remarks on this clonotype: Its antigen is not known.

Sequencing used lung tumor tissue. This chain connects TRBV10-3 to TRBJ2-3; 8 nucleotides align to TRBD2. The TCR originated in a man aged 45-65 years with non-small cell lung cancer. CDR3 region: CAISETTSGVSTDTQYF. The CDR3 DNA is TGTGCCATCAGCGAGACCACTAGCGGAGTCAGCACAGATACGCAGTATTTT.